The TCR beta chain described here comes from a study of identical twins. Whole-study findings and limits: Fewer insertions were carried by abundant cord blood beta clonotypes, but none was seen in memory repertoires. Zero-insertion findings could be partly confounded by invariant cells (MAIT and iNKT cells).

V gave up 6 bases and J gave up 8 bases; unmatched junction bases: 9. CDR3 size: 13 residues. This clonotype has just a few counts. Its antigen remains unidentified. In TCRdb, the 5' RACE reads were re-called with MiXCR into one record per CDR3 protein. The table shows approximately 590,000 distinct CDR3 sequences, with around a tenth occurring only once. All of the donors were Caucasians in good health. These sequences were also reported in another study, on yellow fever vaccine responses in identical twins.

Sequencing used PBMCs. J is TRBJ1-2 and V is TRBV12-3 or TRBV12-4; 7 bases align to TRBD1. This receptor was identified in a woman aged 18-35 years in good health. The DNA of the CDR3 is TGTGCCAGCAGCCAGGGGGGTGGGAACGGCTACACCTTC. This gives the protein CASSQGGGNGYTF.